This paragraph reports one TCR beta chain. Its antigen is not known. The sample originates from a study of T cell responses to AZD1222 COVID-19 vaccine. Study-wide results and limits: Baseline serology detected seropositivity in only six AZD1222 recipients. Clonal diversity may have been underestimated in mostly white British donors. Breadth and depth of Spike-specific TCRs rose after two AZD1222 doses. CD4 TCRs covered the whole spike, strongest at regions 160-218 and 743-854.

Germline lookup yields CDR1 SGHRS and CDR2 YFSETQ. Trimming cost V 4 bases and J 1 base; bases outside gene matches: 6. The CDR3 has 15 amino acids. Data came from immunoSEQ multiplex PCR; TCRdb stores just in-frame clones and leaves some out. This table holds tens of thousands of clones, 80% to 95% found once. The chain links TRBV5-1 to TRBJ1-1; 8 bases map to TRBD1. Sequencing used peripheral blood, obtained 28 days after the second AZD1222 dose. This TCR came from an adult who received the AZD1222 COVID-19 vaccine. Written as DNA, the CDR3 is TGCGCCAGCAGCCAAAGACAGGGGACGAACACTGAAGCTTTCTTT. It codes for CASSQRQGTNTEAFF.